This T cell receptor beta chain was identified in a study of identical twins. In its sample, this clonotype was seen a few times. Per germline, CDR1 MNHEY and CDR2 SVGAGI. The CDR3 length is 13 residues. Trimming shortened V by 6 bases and J by 1 base, and 9 bases separated the two germline ends. TCRdb called the 5' RACE reads again in MiXCR, with one record for every CDR3 protein. This table holds roughly 540,000 distinct CDR3 sequences, approximately 22% found once. These sequences were also reported in another study, on T cells expressing NK-cell markers.

The chain has TRBV6-5 and TRBJ1-2, with D uncertain. This receptor was identified in a woman under 30 in good health. The sample comprised CD4+ T cells sorted from blood. The CDR3 DNA reads as TGTGCCAGCAGCAGATCGATTAACTATGGCTACACCTTC. Its protein is CASSRSINYGYTF.